Sequencing of this T cell receptor (beta chain) was carried out in a study of cytomegalovirus exposure and HLA in healthy donors. The CDR3 has 13 residues. V shed 4 bases, J shed 6 bases, and the junction held 2 bases outside the gene matches. Looked up from germline, CDR1 is MGHRA and CDR2 is YSYEKL. Study results and limitations: A later analysis, which compared TCR beta chains of equal frequency, found the HLA-associated ones more clonally expanded. The likely origin of a cluster of highly shared sequence variants was a sequencing artifact.

The study ran its PCR with 60 Vbeta and 13 Jbeta primers. The assay was immunoSEQ multiplex PCR, and TCRdb's table has in-frame clones only and misses some. The sample shows some 200,000 clones, 77% of them seen only once. On this clone itself: Its antigen is still unknown.

This sequence was found in a woman aged 55 to 70 in good health and CMV-seropositive. Sequences were obtained from PBMCs. This sequence joins TRBV4-1 and TRBJ1-4, with 7 bases identical to TRBD1. CDR3 bases: TGCGCCAGCAGCCGAGGGGGCCATGAAAAACTGTTTTTT. Translated, it gives CASSRGGHEKLFF.